This T cell receptor beta chain was obtained from a study of vaccination effects on CD4 cells after COVID-19. About the study: Each participant was administered two doses of either the BNT162b2 or the mRNA-1273 vaccine.

The repertoire was sequenced with immunoSEQ multiplex PCR; TCRdb's copy has only in-frame clones and lacks some. The table shows 35,000 to 45,000 clones, with just under 75% occurring only once. Viral peptide pools were used in the ViraFEST assay to expand antigen-specific CD4+ T cells, and sequencing came afterward. It was after approximately 11 days of culture that CD4+ T cells were isolated. SARS-CoV-2 infection was confirmed by PCR in the person between March and December 2020. The CDR3 is made up of 14 amino acids. With 3 bases clipped from V and 11 bases from J, the junction kept 8 bases outside the gene matches. CDR1 is LGHNA, CDR2 YSLEER, per germline. Concerning this clone: The antigen remains unidentified.

Study-wide results and limits: Among infection- and vaccine-induced clones, marked clonal contraction occurred late after vaccination.

This chain links TRBV4-3 with TRBJ1-1; TRBD1 matches at 11 bases. The TCR comes from a human donor who had a prior SARS-CoV-2 infection. The sequencing here drew on CD4+ T cells from PBMCs cultured with a peptide pool, taken before COVID-19 vaccination. The CDR3 here is CASSQGGQGARAFF. The DNA for the CDR3 is TGCGCCAGCAGCCAGGGTGGACAGGGGGCAAGGGCTTTCTTT.